This TCR beta chain was identified in a study of Graves' ophthalmopathy and Graves' hyperthyroidism. Clinical symptoms, serum thyroxine, TRAb, thyroid ultrasound and orbital computed tomography determined diagnosis. Amplification of TCR beta CDR3 regions used RNA transcripts. Scientists carried out first-round RT-PCR using HTBI primers and then a second-round multiplex PCR. TCRdb reanalysed the multiplex PCR reads using MiXCR and keeps one entry per CDR3 protein. The data contain about 740,000 distinct CDR3 sequences, roughly 41% of them seen just once; the ten biggest clones take up 44%. CDR1 is SNHLY, CDR2 FYNNEI, per germline. Between the trimmed V and J ends, which lost 5 bases and 6 bases, there was a span of 13 bases. The CDR3 runs 14 residues.

The sample was peripheral blood. J is TRBJ1-4 and V is TRBV2; D may be TRBD1 (6 bases). The TCR sequence derives from an adult man with Graves' ophthalmopathy. CDR3 protein: CASSTGTRYEKLFF. CDR3 sequence (DNA): TGTGCCAGCAGTACCGGGACACGCTATGAAAAACTGTTTTTT.